Listed here are 18 T cell receptor beta chains from one sample, sequenced in a study of blood T cell repertoires in COVID-19 (dated by TCRdb to 2018 to 2021). The library came from the immunoSEQ multiplex PCR assay. TCRdb stores this immuneACCESS table with in-frame sequences only. Part of the clones is absent; in the studies checked, under half of the shortfall reflects unresolved V genes, and no reason is known for the rest. In all, the sample holds 390,000 or so clones, and 83% of those were seen once. The ten most abundant clones make up approximately 5% of the sample. Sample: PBMCs or T cells enriched from blood (not recorded which). These receptors were taken from a woman between 50 and 59 years old who had recovered from COVID-19.

The chain couples TRBV19 to TRBJ1-4; tentatively, D is TRBD1 (5 bases). The germline gives CDR1 LNHDA, CDR2 SQIVND (reference sequence). The CDR3 length is 14 residues. V was cut by 3 bases and J by 3 bases, with 8 bases left in between. The CDR3 nucleotides are TGTGCCAGTAGTATCGGGGGAGCTAATGAAAAACTGTTTTTT. Translating gives CASSIGGANEKLFF.

The chain is built from TRBV7-9 and TRBJ2-1, with D perhaps TRBD1 (5 bases). V was clipped by 5 bases and J by 3 bases, with 14 bases between them. The CDR3 contains 15 residues. Germline CDR1 is SEHNR and CDR2 is FQNEAQ (reference sequence). CDR3 region: CASSPRVRDYNEQFF. DNA of the CDR3: TGTGCCAGCAGCCCAAGGGTCAGGGACTACAATGAGCAGTTCTTC.

The V gene is TRBV18, the J gene TRBJ2-2, with 12 bases lining up with TRBD2. There are 19 residues in the CDR3. V lost 1 base, J lost 4 bases, and 10 bases stayed unmatched. Germline assignment: CDR1 KGHSH and CDR2 LQKENI. CDR3 sequence (DNA): TGTGCCAGCTCACCACAAACTAGCGGGGGGACGATTTCCACCGGGGAGCTGTTTTTT. It yields the protein CASSPQTSGGTISTGELFF.

The rearrangement joins TRBV9 to TRBJ1-3; weak D call: TRBD1 (6 bases). Trimming pared 3 bases from V and 7 bases from J, leaving 23 bases between. This CDR3 has 17 residues. Germline V gene sequence: CDR1 SGDLS, CDR2 YYNGEE. The CDR3: CASSADKTGQHRNTIYF. The CDR3 nucleotides read TGTGCCAGCAGCGCAGACAAAACCGGACAGCACCGGAACACCATATATTTT.

The chain links TRBV9 to TRBJ1-5; the D gene is possibly TRBD1 (5 bases). This CDR3 has 14 residues. Between the trimmed V and J ends, which lost 7 bases and 0 bases, there was a span of 11 bases. Germline V gene data show CDR1 as SGDLS and CDR2 as YYNGEE. CDR3 sequence reads: CASGGGDSNQPQHF. In DNA form, the CDR3 reads TGTGCCAGCGGGGGAGGGGATAGCAATCAGCCCCAGCATTTT. The full variable domain, completed using reference TRBV9 and TRBJ1-5, is DSGVTQTPKHLITATGQRVTLRCSPRSGDLSVYWYQQSLDQGLQFLIQYYNGEERAKGNILERFSAQQFPDLHSELNLSSLELGDSALYFCASGGGDSNQPQHFGDGTRLSIL.

The CDR3 protein is CASSANQRGGQETQYF. The CDR3 DNA is TGTGCCAGCAGCGCAAACCAGCGGGGGGGCCAAGAGACCCAGTACTTC. The chain combines TRBV9 with TRBJ2-5, with 10 bases that match TRBD2. This CDR3 contains 16 residues. Germline CDR1 reads SGDLS; CDR2 reads YYNGEE. V gave up 3 bases and J gave up 1 base; unmatched junction bases: 6.

The V gene is TRBV30, the J gene TRBJ1-2, with 9 bases aligning to TRBD1. Germline V gives CDR1 GTSNPN, CDR2 SVGIG (reference sequence). The CDR3 loop spans 13 amino acids. V was pared by 4 bases and J by 3 bases, with 3 bases of the junction left unmatched. CDR3 coding DNA: TGTGCCTGGACACAGGGGGCAGACTATGGCTACACCTTC. It yields the protein CAWTQGADYGYTF.

The chain combines TRBV7-2 with TRBJ1-1; no firm D call. This CDR3 has 15 residues. The V end lost 6 bases, the J end lost 6 bases, and 20 bases lay between the germline ends. Germline V gene sequence: CDR1 SGHTA, CDR2 FQGNSA. The DNA of the CDR3 is TGTGCCAGCAGTTGGGCAAGAGGGAGTGGCGCTGAAGCTTTCTTT. This translates into CASSWARGSGAEAFF. The variable domain in full, completed from reference TRBV7-2 and TRBJ1-1, reads GAGVSQSPSNKVTEKGKDVELRCDPISGHTALYWYRQSLGQGLEFLIYFQGNSAPDKSGLPSDRFSAERTGGSVSTLTIQRTQQEDSAVYLCASSWARGSGAEAFFGQGTRLTVV.

This rearrangement joins TRBV6-1 to TRBJ1-2, with TRBD1 matching 7 bases. With V trimmed by 1 base and J by 1 base, 6 bases remained unmatched. The CDR3 contains 16 residues. Per germline, CDR1 MNHNS and CDR2 SASEGT. The CDR3 DNA sequence: TGTGCCAGCAGTGAAGGCGGGACAGCGAGTAACTATGGCTACACCTTC. Protein sequence: CASSEGGTASNYGYTF.

V is TRBV5-4 and J is TRBJ1-2, with D possibly TRBD1 on 5 matching bases. The CDR3 is 15 residues long. V gave up 0 bases and J gave up 2 bases, with 11 bases separating them. Germline CDR1 SGHNT, CDR2 YYREEE (reference sequence). The CDR3 region is CASSLAQGTNYGYTF. CDR3 bases: TGTGCCAGCAGCTTGGCGCAGGGCACCAACTATGGCTACACCTTC.

The V gene is TRBV6-6, the J gene TRBJ1-1, with D possibly matching TRBD1 (6 bases). Trimming took 2 bases from V and 2 from J, leaving 9 bases between them. CDR1 and CDR2 from the germline V gene are MNHNY and SVGAGI (reference sequence). The CDR3 is 14 residues long. CDR3 bases: TGTGCCAGCAGTTACGGACAGTTCAACACTGAAGCTTTCTTT. Translated, it gives CASSYGQFNTEAFF.

In its sample, this clone was seen once. The genes are TRBV14 and TRBJ2-7; D is uncertain. Germline V gives CDR1 SGHDN, CDR2 FVKESK. Between the trimmed V and J ends, which lost 2 bases and 7 bases, there was a span of 18 bases. This CDR3 has 15 residues. CDR3 nucleotide sequence: TGTGCCAGCAGCCAAACCTCAGACATATTTGGTGAGCAGTACTTC. Translation: CASSQTSDIFGEQYF.

V usage is TRBV11-3 and J usage is TRBJ2-4, with D tentatively TRBD2 (6 bases). The germline V gene has CDR1 SGHNT and CDR2 YENEEA. This CDR3 is built from 16 residues. The germline V and J ends were trimmed by 4 bases and 8 bases, with 21 bases remaining between them. DNA for the CDR3: TGTGCCAGCAGCTCCCGGCGGGGACTGACTGGGGACATTCAGTACTTC. Encoded protein: CASSSRRGLTGDIQYF. The full variable domain, in which reference TRBV11-3 and TRBJ2-4 provide the parts outside the CDR3, is EAGVVQSPRYKIIEKKQPVAFWCNPISGHNTLYWYLQNLGQGPELLIRYENEEAVDDSQLPKDRFSAERLKGVDSTLKIQPAELGDSAVYLCASSSRRGLTGDIQYFGAGTRLSVL.

This clone has only one observation. The rearrangement uses TRBV7-9 and TRBJ1-6, with 9 nucleotides matching TRBD1. CDR1 is SEHNR, CDR2 FQNEAQ, per germline (reference sequence). This CDR3 is 14 amino acids long. Trimming cost V 5 bases and J 9 bases; bases outside gene matches: 5. The CDR3 DNA follows: TGTGCCAGCAGCGAACAGGGGGCAAGTTCACCCCTCCACTTT. Amino acid sequence: CASSEQGASSPLHF.

This clone was counted a few times. DNA of the CDR3: TGTGCCAGCAGCTTAGAACAGGGCGAAAAACTGTTTTTT. Its protein is CASSLEQGEKLFF. This rearrangement joins TRBV13 to TRBJ1-4; tentative D call: TRBD1 (6 bases). Germline CDR1 reads PRHDT; CDR2 reads FYEKMQ (reference sequence). The length of the CDR3 is 13 residues. V was pared by 1 base and J by 8 bases, with 8 bases between.

This chain connects TRBV7-2 to TRBJ2-1, with TRBD1 matching 8 bases. The J segment lost 2 bases and the V segment lost 5 bases, leaving 5 bases of the junction unmatched. The CDR3 runs to 15 residues. The germline gives CDR1 SGHTA, CDR2 FQGNSA. The CDR3 here is CASSPQGAPYNEQFF. The CDR3 DNA reads TGTGCCAGCAGCCCCCAGGGGGCTCCCTACAATGAGCAGTTCTTC.

This chain links TRBV6-5 with TRBJ1-1; 7 nucleotides line up with TRBD1. Looked up from germline, CDR1 is MNHEY and CDR2 is SVGAGI. J was trimmed by 0 bases and V by 7 bases; bases with no gene match: 8. The CDR3 is 15 residues long. The DNA of the CDR3 is TGTGCCAGCAAGACATCTAGGGGGCTGAACACTGAAGCTTTCTTT. Translated: CASKTSRGLNTEAFF.

This sequence joins TRBV11-3 and TRBJ2-1, with 7 nucleotides matching TRBD2. With V trimmed by 1 base and J by 4 bases, 7 bases remained unmatched. The germline V gene encodes CDR1 SGHNT and CDR2 YENEEA. The CDR3 is 16 residues long. CDR3 residues: CASSLVGGGVYNEQFF. In nucleotides, the CDR3 is TGTGCCAGCAGCTTAGTGGGCGGGGGTGTATACAATGAGCAGTTCTTC.